This paragraph covers one TCR beta chain sequence. A junction end diverges from the germline sequence, so it may reflect a read error. The CDR3 sequence is 15 residues long. CDR1 is MGHRA, CDR2 YSYEKL, per germline. This entry comes from a study of Graves' ophthalmopathy and Graves' hyperthyroidism. Amplification of TCR beta CDR3 regions used RNA transcripts. An opening RT-PCR round employed HTBI primers and preceded a second-round multiplex PCR. TCRdb passed the multiplex PCR reads through MiXCR, listing each CDR3 protein once. The sample comprises 240,000 or so distinct CDR3 sequences, 45% of which are singletons, and more than 45% rests with the top ten.

J is TRBJ1-5 and V is TRBV4-1; 10 nucleotides line up with TRBD1. This receptor was identified in an adult man with Graves' ophthalmopathy. The sequenced sample was peripheral blood. The CDR3 DNA reads TGTGCCAGCAGCCGAGAGGACAGGGGGAATCAGCCCCGGCATTTT. Amino acid sequence: CASSREDRGNQPRHF.